The 18 T cell receptor beta chains presented below share a single source sample, sequenced in a study of graft-versus-host responses after intestinal transplantation. TCRdb's table, derived via immunoSEQ multiplex PCR, lists solely in-frame clones and lacks some. The data show tens of thousands of clones, 93% seen once. No cognate antigen is known for these TCRs. The sequenced sample was unstimulated CD8+ T cells sorted from spleen or lymph node cells, obtained before intestinal transplant. The source of these receptors is a human donor who received an intestinal transplant.

This clone was found a few times. The chain has TRBV4-3 and TRBJ2-7, with D tentatively TRBD2 (7 bases). This CDR3 is 17 amino acids long. Trimming cost V 3 bases and J 1 base, with 19 bases left between them. Per the germline V gene, CDR1 is LGHNA and CDR2 is YSLEER. The CDR3 DNA is TGCGCCAGCAGCCAGGGCCTTATGGGAGGGGGGTCCTACGAGCAGTACTTC. It codes for CASSQGLMGGGSYEQYF.

The chain combines TRBV2 with TRBJ2-7; D may be TRBD1 (6 bases). CDR3 length: 13 amino acids. The V gene's germline CDR1 is SNHLY and CDR2 FYNNEI. Trimming took 3 bases from V and 3 from J, leaving 9 bases between them. The CDR3 spells CASSDGQNYEQYF. The CDR3 region has the DNA TGTGCCAGCAGTGATGGACAGAACTACGAGCAGTACTTC.

This sequence joins TRBV4-3 and TRBJ1-1, with 11 positions matching TRBD1. Looked up from germline, CDR1 is LGHNA and CDR2 is YSLEER. The CDR3 consists of 16 residues. The V and J ends lost 3 bases and 3 bases, in that order; junction bases with no gene match: 6. In DNA form, the CDR3 reads TGCGCCAGCAGCCAGCCGGGACAGGGGGAGGACACTGAAGCTTTCTTT. Its protein product is CASSQPGQGEDTEAFF.

This clone has just a few counts. This chain uses TRBV11-1 with TRBJ2-3; 9 bases align to TRBD2. In germline, CDR1 is SGHAT, CDR2 FQDESV (reference sequence). Trimming removed 3 bases from V and 1 base from J; junction bases left unmatched: 2. The CDR3 runs to 15 residues. Here the CDR3 reads CASSFLAGGTDTQYF. DNA for the CDR3: TGTGCCAGCAGCTTTTTAGCGGGGGGCACAGATACGCAGTATTTT.

The chain employs TRBV5-8 and TRBJ2-7; D might be TRBD1 (7 bases). The CDR3 consists of 14 residues. Per germline, CDR1 SGHTS and CDR2 YDEGEE. Deletions cut 4 bases from V and 4 bases from J, with 15 bases between. CDR3 residues: CASSPPGGWYEQYF. CDR3 DNA: TGTGCCAGCAGCCCCCCAGGGGGGTGGTACGAGCAGTACTTC.

This chain links TRBV7-9 with TRBJ2-5; 9 bases agree with TRBD1. The assigned J gene may be wrong: the sequence end matches TRBJ2-7 better. CDR3 length: 15 residues. Germline CDR1 and CDR2: SEHNR and FQNEAQ (reference sequence). The CDR3 DNA reads TGTGCCAGCAGCTCCACGGACAGGGGCGACTACGAGCAGTACTTC. It is translated as CASSSTDRGDYEQYF.

This chain uses TRBV4-3 with TRBJ1-2; the D is unclear. The CDR3 sequence is 16 residues long. Germline values: CDR1 LGHNA, CDR2 YSLEER. V was trimmed by 0 bases and J by 4 bases, leaving 15 bases between them. CDR3 loop: CASSQDSRAGGYGYTF. The CDR3 nucleotides are TGCGCCAGCAGCCAAGATTCGCGAGCAGGTGGCTATGGCTACACCTTC.

About this clone: This same CDR3 is encoded by further DNA sequences in the sample. The V and J genes are TRBV27 and TRBJ1-1; 7 bases line up with TRBD1. In germline, CDR1 is MNHEY, CDR2 SMNVEV (reference sequence). The trim removed 3 bases at V and 4 bases at J, leaving 2 bases unmatched. The CDR3 covers 13 residues. CDR3 DNA: TGTGCCAGCAGTTTGTCAGGGGGCACTGAAGCTTTCTTT. This encodes CASSLSGGTEAFF.

This clone has only a few counts. The V gene is TRBV4-3, the J gene TRBJ2-2, with 12 bases identical to TRBD1. Germline-derived CDR1 and CDR2 are LGHNA and YSLEER. Trimming removed 0 bases from V and 3 bases from J; junction bases left unmatched: 5. The CDR3 totals 18 residues. The CDR3: CASSQEGGQGAYTGELFF. The DNA of the CDR3 is TGCGCCAGCAGCCAAGAAGGGGGACAGGGGGCTTACACCGGGGAGCTGTTTTTT.

The chain recombines TRBV4-3 with TRBJ2-1; 9 positions agree with TRBD2. In germline, CDR1 is LGHNA, CDR2 YSLEER. Trimming cost V 2 bases and J 0 bases; bases outside gene matches: 2. The CDR3 extends over 16 amino acids. CDR3: CASSQSSGSSYNEQFF. In nucleotides, the CDR3 is TGCGCCAGCAGCCAAAGTAGCGGGAGCTCCTACAATGAGCAGTTCTTC.

The gene calls are TRBV4-1 and TRBJ2-7, with 7 bases identical to TRBD1. There are 15 residues in the CDR3. V was pared by 4 bases and J by 6 bases, with 12 bases of the junction left unmatched. Germline V gives CDR1 MGHRA, CDR2 YSYEKL. CDR3 sequence: CASSPYGEQGFEQYF. CDR3 nucleotide sequence: TGCGCCAGCAGCCCCTACGGGGAACAGGGGTTCGAGCAGTACTTC.

The chain carries TRBV19 and TRBJ1-6; D is unresolved. CDR1 LNHDA and CDR2 SQIVND come from the germline V gene (reference sequence). The germline V and J ends were trimmed by 1 base and 16 bases, with 11 bases remaining between them. The CDR3 covers 12 residues. As DNA, the CDR3 is TGTGCCAGTAGTATAGGCGGCAGTTCTCTCCACTTT. This gives the protein CASSIGGSSLHF.

In nucleotides, the CDR3 is TGTGCCAGCAGCTTAGAGGACAGGGTCACAGATACGCAGTATTTT. This encodes CASSLEDRVTDTQYF. The chain combines TRBV7-2 with TRBJ2-3; TRBD1 aligns across 8 bases. V dropped 1 base and J dropped 2; count of bases not matched to a gene: 2. The CDR3 totals 15 residues. Germline V CDR1 and CDR2: SGHTA, FQGNSA.

This clone was found once. The chain is built from TRBV27 and TRBJ2-7, with D perhaps matching TRBD1 (6 bases). V gave up 6 bases and J gave up 3 bases, with 15 bases separating them. Germline CDR1 and CDR2: MNHEY and SMNVEV (reference sequence). There are 14 residues in the CDR3. The CDR3 DNA sequence: TGTGCCAGCAGCCCCCAGGGGATTTACTACGAGCAGTACTTC. Translation gives CASSPQGIYYEQYF.

The chain couples TRBV27 to TRBJ1-2; D not resolved. There are 12 residues in the CDR3. Trimming took off 4 bases at V and 7 bases at J, with 10 bases between the two ends. Per germline, CDR1 MNHEY and CDR2 SMNVEV (reference sequence). The CDR3 DNA reads TGTGCCAGCAGTTCACGGAGTGGTGGCTACACCTTC. It yields the protein CASSSRSGGYTF.

Only one count was recorded for this clone. The chain recombines TRBV6-5 with TRBJ2-5, with 7 positions matching TRBD1. Trimming at V came to 0 bases and at J to 2 bases, leaving 6 bases not matched to a gene. The CDR3 is 16 residues long. Germline CDR1 and CDR2: MNHEY and SVGAGI. DNA of the CDR3: TGTGCCAGCAGTTACTCGATGGGGACAGCTCAAGAGACCCAGTACTTC. This translates into CASSYSMGTAQETQYF.

CDR3 bases: TGCGCCAGCAGCCAAGACAGGACATTTGGAATTCTTTACGAGCAGTACTTC. This sequence encodes CASSQDRTFGILYEQYF. The rearrangement links TRBV4-3 to TRBJ2-7, with D possibly TRBD1 on 5 matching bases. Trimming stripped 0 bases from V and 4 bases from J, with 19 bases between. This CDR3 region has 17 residues. CDR1 is LGHNA and CDR2 is YSLEER in the germline V gene.

This chain joins TRBV9 and TRBJ2-7; D is possibly TRBD2 (7 bases). CDR1 SGDLS and CDR2 YYNGEE come from the germline V gene. The CDR3 length is 14 residues. V shed 0 bases and J shed 5 bases, with 12 bases lying between them. DNA for the CDR3: TGTGCCAGCAGCGTAGGGGGGGGCACCGACGAGCAGTACTTC. Amino acids: CASSVGGGTDEQYF.